This T cell receptor beta chain was sequenced during a study of cytomegalovirus exposure and HLA in healthy donors. With 60 Vbeta and 13 Jbeta primers, the PCR was carried out. The table came from immunoSEQ multiplex PCR; TCRdb's copy has only in-frame clones and leaves some out. The table shows some 77,000 clones, with roughly 76% occurring only once. This clone occurred a few times. Its matching antigen is unknown. Donors counted as nominally healthy when sampled, yet unrecorded immune exposures were likely. Findings and caveats of the study: Researchers reported in a later analysis that common viral pathogens appeared linked to several top clusters. Reported performance of the classifier showed diagnosis of cytomegalovirus status with high specificity and sensitivity.

The sequencing sample was made of PBMCs. The origin of this receptor is a woman in her 40s in good health and CMV-seronegative.

CDR3 in DNA: TGTGCCAGCAGTGATCCGCGACAGGGAGAAAAACTGTTTTTT. Protein product: CASSDPRQGEKLFF. The V gene is TRBV6-5, the J gene TRBJ1-4; 7 bases match TRBD1. The CDR3 is 14 residues long. The V segment lost 5 bases and the J segment 8 bases; nucleotides outside the gene matches: 8. From germline, CDR1 is MNHEY and CDR2 SVGAGI.